These 9 T cell receptor beta chains came from one sample sequenced in a study of a mutant IDH1 vaccine in newly diagnosed glioma. Generated by immunoSEQ multiplex PCR, the TCRdb table keeps only in-frame clones and is missing some. Found here are 25,000 to 30,000 clones, around 84% of them singletons; the top ten hold about a sixth. These TCRs' antigens remain unknown. As to time point: week 23, last vaccination. Every single dose of the vaccine, 300 ug of mutant IDH1 20-mer peptide, came with topical imiquimod. Source: PBMCs, taken from a glioma patient whose treatment included an IDH1 peptide vaccine. The receptors stem from a woman between 25 and 40 years old with glioma.

V gene TRBV5-1 combines with J gene TRBJ2-5; D perhaps matches TRBD2 (6 bases). The length of the CDR3 is 14 residues. Trimming pared 0 bases from V and 4 bases from J, leaving 10 bases between. Germline values: CDR1 SGHRS, CDR2 YFSETQ. The CDR3 DNA is TGCGCCAGCAGCTTGGCTAGCGCCCGAGAGACCCAGTACTTC. Protein: CASSLASARETQYF.

This chain links TRBV19 with TRBJ2-5; 9 bases line up with TRBD1. Germline V gene sequence: CDR1 LNHDA, CDR2 SQIVND (reference sequence). The CDR3 is made up of 16 amino acids. Trimming removed 5 bases from V and 0 bases from J; junction bases left unmatched: 7. As DNA, the CDR3 is TGTGCCAGTAGTCCAGGGACAGGGTCGTACCAAGAGACCCAGTACTTC. Translation gives CASSPGTGSYQETQYF.

The chain carries TRBV11-2 and TRBJ2-5, with 9 bases fitting TRBD1. The CDR3 extends over 17 amino acids. Germline lookup yields CDR1 SGHAT and CDR2 FQNNGV. The V and J ends lost 6 bases and 5 bases, in that order; junction bases with no gene match: 16. CDR3 sequence reads: CASSFQGQGTYLETQYF. The CDR3 DNA reads as TGTGCCAGCAGTTTCCAGGGACAGGGCACCTACCTGGAGACCCAGTACTTC.

This sequence joins TRBV9 and TRBJ2-5, with D maybe TRBD2 (6 bases). This CDR3 spans 16 amino acids. Germline-derived CDR1 and CDR2 are SGDLS and YYNGEE. Trimming took off 4 bases at V and 5 bases at J, with 21 bases between the two ends. The CDR3 DNA reads as TGTGCCAGCAGCCCGACCGAGGGCGGGGCGTATGAGACCCAGTACTTC. Amino acids: CASSPTEGGAYETQYF.

This clone was seen a handful of times. This chain connects TRBV10-2 to TRBJ2-7; 9 nucleotides match TRBD1. V trimming: 8 bases; J trimming: 2 bases; junction bases outside the gene matches: 7. Germline V gene lookup returns CDR1 WSHSY and CDR2 SAAADI. The CDR3 loop spans 14 amino acids. The CDR3 coding sequence is TGCGCCAGCGGACGACAGGGGGAGGCCTACGAGCAGTACTTC. Amino acid sequence: CASGRQGEAYEQYF.

V is TRBV5-1 and J is TRBJ2-2; no reliable D call. Germline CDR1 is SGHRS and CDR2 is YFSETQ. The CDR3 has 12 residues. Trimming left V 2 bases short and J 6 bases short, with 5 bases between. As DNA, the CDR3 is TGCGCCAGCAGCTTAATATCCGGGGAGCTGTTTTTT. Translating it yields CASSLISGELFF.

The V call is TRBV19, the J call TRBJ2-7; TRBD2 matches 8 bases. This CDR3 has 14 amino acids. CDR1 LNHDA and CDR2 SQIVND come from the germline V gene (reference sequence). V was clipped by 6 bases and J by 0 bases; unmatched bases: 4. Here the CDR3 reads CASRERGTSYEQYF. The CDR3 DNA reads as TGTGCCAGTAGAGAGCGGGGGACCTCCTACGAGCAGTACTTC.

The chain carries TRBV19 and TRBJ1-1; no reliable D call. The CDR3 extends over 13 amino acids. V lost 9 bases, J lost 5 bases, and 16 bases lay in between. The germline gives CDR1 LNHDA, CDR2 SQIVND (reference sequence). The CDR3 DNA follows: TGTGCCAGCAACCGGGTCCCGGGGACTGAAGCTTTCTTT. Its translation is CASNRVPGTEAFF.

This clone has a single count. V is TRBV6-9 and J is TRBJ1-4, with a weak D call TRBD1 (6 bases). Trimming stripped 7 bases from V and 7 bases from J, with 16 bases between. The germline CDR1 and CDR2 sequences are MNHGY and SVAAGI. This CDR3 region has 14 residues. This CDR3 is CASITGGLSEKLFF. Here the CDR3 DNA reads TGTGCCAGCATCACCGGGGGGCTCTCTGAAAAACTGTTTTTT.